The 24 T cell receptor beta chains below all came from one sample that was sequenced in a study of T cells after yellow fever vaccination. TCRdb used MiXCR to reprocess the 5' RACE reads, holding one entry per CDR3 protein. The sample consists of some 350,000 distinct CDR3 sequences, roughly 4% of them appearing once. Material: PBMCs, obtained 5 days after the yellow fever booster vaccination. The receptors shown here come from a man aged 18 to 30 who received the YFV17D yellow fever vaccine.

This rearrangement joins TRBV5-1 to TRBJ2-3, with D tentatively TRBD1 (6 bases). Germline V gives CDR1 SGHRS, CDR2 YFSETQ. This CDR3 has 16 residues. The V and J ends lost 1 base and 4 bases respectively, with 16 bases between them. The CDR3 here is CASSLQGSMIADTQYF. CDR3 DNA sequence: TGCGCCAGCAGCTTGCAGGGGAGTATGATCGCAGATACGCAGTATTTT.

This clonotype was recorded at least ten times. J is TRBJ1-6 and V is TRBV7-6; 9 bases align to TRBD1. V was pared by 1 base and J by 7 bases, with 2 bases of the junction left unmatched. Germline lookup yields CDR1 SGHVS and CDR2 FNYEAQ. This CDR3 has 15 residues. The CDR3 coding sequence is TGTGCCAGCAGCTTAGGCGACAGGGGGAATTCACCCCTCCACTTT. Its protein product is CASSLGDRGNSPLHF.

The chain recombines TRBV20-1 with TRBJ2-1; D assignment may be TRBD1 or TRBD2 (5 bases each). V gave up 1 base and J gave up 7 bases, with 20 bases separating them. This CDR3 contains 16 residues. The germline CDR1 and CDR2 sequences are DFQATT and SNEGSKA (reference sequence). The CDR3 loop is CSARGGEWTLVNEQFF. The CDR3 coding sequence is TGCAGTGCTAGAGGGGGCGAATGGACTCTGGTAAATGAGCAGTTCTTC.

This clonotype was counted ten times or more. The genes are TRBV29-1 and TRBJ2-2, with no clear D. V shed 4 bases and J shed 1 base, with 10 bases lying between them. CDR3 length: 14 residues. Germline V lookup: CDR1 SQVTM, CDR2 ANQGSEA. In DNA form, the CDR3 reads TGCAGCGTTGTGAAGGACGGGAACACCGGGGAGCTGTTTTTT. It translates to CSVVKDGNTGELFF.

This clonotype was counted at least ten times. The chain couples TRBV11-2 to TRBJ2-7; the D gene is possibly TRBD1 (6 bases). Trimming shortened V by 5 bases and J by 1 base, and 15 bases separated the two germline ends. This CDR3 has 15 amino acids. Germline V lookup: CDR1 SGHAT, CDR2 FQNNGV. CDR3 nucleotides: TGTGCCAGCAGCGGTACGGCAGGGGCTTCCTACGAGCAGTACTTC. Amino acids: CASSGTAGASYEQYF. The whole variable domain, filled in from reference TRBV11-2 and TRBJ2-7, reads EAGVAQSPRYKIIEKRQSVAFWCNPISGHATLYWYQQILGQGPKLLIQFQNNGVVDDSQLPKDRFSAERLKGVDSTLKIQPAKLEDSAVYLCASSGTAGASYEQYFGPGTRLTVT.

The table lists this clonotype with many counts. This chain links TRBV7-6 with TRBJ2-2; 7 bases line up with TRBD1. J gave up 9 bases and V 2 bases, and 3 bases lay outside the gene matches. Looked up from germline, CDR1 is SGHVS and CDR2 is FNYEAQ. This CDR3 spans 13 amino acids. The CDR3 DNA reads as TGTGCCAGCAGCTTAAAACAGGGGTGGGAGCTGTTTTTT. It codes for CASSLKQGWELFF.

This clonotype was picked up a small number of times. The rearrangement uses TRBV12-3 or TRBV12-4 and TRBJ2-7; D could derive from TRBD1 or TRBD2 (5 bases each). The ends were cut back, 2 bases at V and 9 bases at J, with 17 bases in the middle. The CDR3 covers 14 residues. The CDR3 coding sequence is TGTGCCAGCAGTTTAAACCAGGCCGGGACCCCGCAGTACGTC. Protein product: CASSLNQAGTPQYV.

The rearrangement joins TRBV24-1 to TRBJ2-1; 8 nucleotides align to TRBD2. Unmatched junction bases numbered 5, after V lost 2 bases and J lost 6 bases. CDR1 KGHDR and CDR2 SFDVKD come from the germline V gene. The CDR3 extends over 15 amino acids. CDR3 nucleotide sequence: TGTGCCACCAGTGATTGGAGCGGGGGCGCCAATGAGCAGTTCTTC. Translated: CATSDWSGGANEQFF.

This clonotype came up many times. CDR3 sequence (DNA): TGTGCCACCAGTGATCCTTCCAGGGGTAGCTATGGCTACACCTTC. It specifies CATSDPSRGSYGYTF. The rearrangement links TRBV24-1 to TRBJ1-2, with D possibly matching TRBD1 (6 bases). The CDR3 runs to 15 residues. The V and J ends lost 3 bases and 4 bases respectively, with 14 bases between them. Germline CDR1 KGHDR, CDR2 SFDVKD.

V gene TRBV18 combines with J gene TRBJ1-2; D gene unclear. V shed 6 bases and J shed 3 bases, with 11 bases lying between them. CDR1 is KGHSH and CDR2 is LQKENI in the germline V gene. CDR3 size: 13 residues. The CDR3 region is CASSEGSDYGYTF. CDR3 in DNA: TGTGCCAGCTCGGAAGGGTCCGACTATGGCTACACCTTC.

This clonotype was recorded many times. The chain uses TRBV6-5 and TRBJ1-5; D not certain. V shed 5 bases and J shed 9 bases, with 17 bases lying between them. There are 14 residues in the CDR3. Germline lookup yields CDR1 MNHEY and CDR2 SVGAGI. In nucleotides, the CDR3 is TGTGCCAGCAGTCCTCCCGGGGTGATGCCGCCCCAGCATTTT. Protein sequence: CASSPPGVMPPQHF.

The table lists this clonotype with many counts. The V call is TRBV27, the J call TRBJ2-3, with 8 bases matching TRBD1. CDR3 length equals 19 residues. In germline, CDR1 is MNHEY, CDR2 SMNVEV (reference sequence). V was pared by 1 base and J by 4 bases, with 16 bases of the junction left unmatched. For the CDR3, the DNA is TGTGCCAGCAGTTTATGGTCGGCTCGGGGACAGGTTATTTCAGATACGCAGTATTTT. Its protein product is CASSLWSARGQVISDTQYF.

This clonotype has at least ten counts. V and J are TRBV5-1 and TRBJ2-3, with D unresolved. This CDR3 spans 13 amino acids. Trimming pared 1 base from V and 6 bases from J, leaving 9 bases between. Germline V gives CDR1 SGHRS, CDR2 YFSETQ. The DNA for the CDR3 is TGCGCCAGCAGCTTGACTGATTTGGATACGCAGTATTTT. Translating it yields CASSLTDLDTQYF.

This clonotype was counted many times. The V and J genes are TRBV11-2 and TRBJ2-1, with 13 bases lining up with TRBD2. Germline CDR1 is SGHAT and CDR2 is FQNNGV. CDR3 length: 16 amino acids. With 4 bases clipped from V and 7 bases from J, the junction kept 7 bases outside the gene matches. The CDR3 DNA follows: TGTGCCAGCAGCTGGACTAGCGGGGGAAACGAAAATGAGCAGTTCTTC. Translating it yields CASSWTSGGNENEQFF.

The sample holds a few counts of this clonotype. The J gene is TRBJ1-3, the V gene TRBV6-6; 7 bases line up with TRBD1. The CDR3 has 20 amino acids. V dropped 0 bases and J dropped 1; count of bases not matched to a gene: 15. Per the germline V gene, CDR1 is MNHNY and CDR2 is SVGAGI (reference sequence). CDR3 in DNA: TGTGCCAGCAGTTACTCGTTCGAAGAACAGGGGTTTAGATCTGGAAACACCATATATTTT. Its translation is CASSYSFEEQGFRSGNTIYF.

There are many counts of this clonotype. CDR3 sequence (DNA): TGCGCCAGCAGCTTGTTACAGGGGGAGCATGGCTACACCTTC. Translation: CASSLLQGEHGYTF. The chain employs TRBV5-1 and TRBJ1-2; 8 nucleotides align to TRBD1. The trim removed 1 base at V and 6 bases at J, leaving 5 bases unmatched. Germline V gene data show CDR1 as SGHRS and CDR2 as YFSETQ. CDR3 length: 14 amino acids.

This clonotype was found many times. The V call is TRBV4-3, the J call TRBJ2-7; TRBD1 agrees at 7 bases. The ends lost 0 bases at V and 3 bases at J; junction bases unmatched: 17. Germline CDR1 is LGHNA and CDR2 is YSLEER. CDR3 length: 19 amino acids. The CDR3 DNA reads TGCGCCAGCAGCCAAGATTCTCCCATTGGGACAGTAGTCGGCTACGAGCAGTACTTC. Translated, it gives CASSQDSPIGTVVGYEQYF.

With regard to this clonotype: An end of the junction differs from the germline gene, which may be a read error. The gene calls are TRBV25-1 and TRBJ2-7; tentative D call: TRBD2 (5 bases). The CDR3 totals 10 residues. Germline CDR1 and CDR2: MGHDK and SYGVNS. CDR3 sequence reads: CASRGGEGSF. The CDR3 coding sequence is TGTGCCAGCAGAGGAGGAGAGGGATCCTTC.

This clonotype was picked up a small number of times. The chain combines TRBV29-1 with TRBJ2-3; D could derive from TRBD1 or TRBD2 (6 bases each). V lost 5 bases to trimming and J lost 4 bases, with 16 bases between them. CDR1 and CDR2 (germline): SQVTM, ANQGSEA. The CDR3 spans 14 residues. The CDR3 protein is CSVRMGGPADTQYF. The CDR3 DNA sequence: TGCAGCGTTCGCATGGGGGGCCCGGCAGATACGCAGTATTTT.

This sequence joins TRBV29-1 and TRBJ2-1; D perhaps matches TRBD1 (6 bases). V dropped 4 bases and J dropped 8 bases, with 12 bases sitting between them. CDR3 length: 12 amino acids. Germline CDR1 SQVTM, CDR2 ANQGSEA. The CDR3 protein is CSVVEGGDEQFF. CDR3 nucleotide sequence: TGCAGCGTTGTAGAAGGGGGAGATGAGCAGTTCTTC.

This clonotype was seen a handful of times. The V gene is TRBV9, the J gene TRBJ2-5, with 11 bases that match TRBD2. The CDR3 is 15 residues long. Trimming took 2 bases from V and 5 from J; bases not matched to a gene: 5. Germline V gene data show CDR1 as SGDLS and CDR2 as YYNGEE. CDR3 residues: CASSVTSGGWETQYF. DNA for the CDR3: TGTGCCAGCAGCGTTACTAGCGGGGGATGGGAGACCCAGTACTTC.

A few counts support this clonotype. The rearrangement links TRBV7-7 to TRBJ2-1, with 9 nucleotides matching TRBD2. Losses at the gene ends were 1 base for V and 4 bases for J; bases not matched to a gene: 5. This CDR3 is 16 amino acids long. From germline, CDR1 is SSHAT and CDR2 FNYEAQ (reference sequence). The CDR3 here is CASSLEGAGGYNEQFF. DNA of the CDR3: TGTGCCAGCAGCTTAGAAGGAGCGGGGGGTTACAATGAGCAGTTCTTC.

The rearrangement uses TRBV5-1 and TRBJ1-5, with a possible D match to TRBD1 (6 bases). Germline lookup yields CDR1 SGHRS and CDR2 YFSETQ. Deletions cut 0 bases from V and 2 bases from J, with 12 bases between. This CDR3 has 16 amino acids. Here the CDR3 reads CASSLGTGSGNQPQHF. In DNA, the CDR3 is TGCGCCAGCAGCTTGGGAACAGGGAGCGGCAATCAGCCCCAGCATTTT.

The J gene is TRBJ1-1, the V gene TRBV6-2 or TRBV6-3; the match to TRBD1 covers 7 bases. V lost 4 bases to trimming and J lost 0 bases; unmatched junction nucleotides: 2. Germline-derived CDR1 and CDR2 are MNHEY and SVGEGT. The CDR3 consists of 14 residues. CDR3 sequence: CASSWDSMNTEAFF. CDR3 coding DNA: TGTGCCAGCAGTTGGGACAGCATGAACACTGAAGCTTTCTTT.